The 30 T cell receptor beta chains below were found in one sample sequenced in a study of T cell responses to AZD1222 COVID-19 vaccine (dated by TCRdb to the early 2020s). The library came from the immunoSEQ multiplex PCR assay. The clones in this table, taken by TCRdb from immuneACCESS, are in-frame only. Not every clone is retained; where verified, under half of the shortfall comes from an unresolved V gene, and the cause of the rest is unknown. The sample table contains under 170,000 clones; only one count was recorded for roughly 94% of them. The ten largest clonotypes hold 1.3% of the sample. According to the study, the label for this sample's time point signals: baseline before first vaccination. Specimen: peripheral blood, collected on day 0 of AZD1222 vaccination. The receptors derive from an adult in good health.

The rearrangement joins TRBV3-1 (or the pseudogene TRBV3-2) to TRBJ2-1, with D unclear. The CDR3 loop spans 21 amino acids. Germline V gene sequence: CDR1 LGHDT, CDR2 YNNKEL (reference sequence). V gave up 3 bases and J gave up 0 bases, with 27 bases separating them. CDR3 nucleotide sequence: TGTGCCAGCAGCCAGTATTTAGCAGTTGCTACTTCACACAGCTCCTACAATGAGCAGTTCTTC. Translation gives CASSQYLAVATSHSSYNEQFF.

The CDR3 DNA reads TGCGCCAGCAGCAAGGACAGGGATCAGCCCCAGCATTTT. Protein: CASSKDRDQPQHF. The chain links TRBV5-1 to TRBJ1-5; TRBD1 matches at 8 bases. V was pared by 4 bases and J by 5 bases, with 2 bases of the junction left unmatched. Germline CDR1 is SGHRS and CDR2 is YFSETQ. The CDR3 consists of 13 residues.

The chain has TRBV27 and TRBJ1-2, with TRBD1 identical over 8 bases. From germline, CDR1 is MNHEY and CDR2 SMNVEV (reference sequence). Trimming removed 2 bases from V and 7 bases from J; junction bases left unmatched: 3. The CDR3 has 13 residues. The CDR3 loop is CASSLPTGVGYTF. CDR3 nucleotides: TGTGCCAGCAGTTTACCGACAGGGGTTGGCTACACCTTC.

The CDR3 sequence: CASSWIGFPTGELFF. The CDR3 DNA sequence: TGTGCCAGCAGCTGGATCGGCTTCCCCACCGGGGAGCTGTTTTTT. V is TRBV3-1 (or the pseudogene TRBV3-2) and J is TRBJ2-2; unclear D gene. The germline CDR1 and CDR2 sequences are LGHDT and YNNKEL (reference sequence). The CDR3 totals 15 residues. V was cut by 5 bases and J by 4 bases, with 14 bases left in between.

The V call is TRBV10-2, the J call TRBJ2-5; 9 bases are shared with TRBD1. The CDR3 is 16 residues long. CDR1 and CDR2 from the germline V gene are WSHSY and SAAADI. J was trimmed by 3 bases and V by 4 bases; bases with no gene match: 9. CDR3 DNA sequence: TGCGCCAGCAGTGTGCGTTGGGACAGGGTGGAAGAGACCCAGTACTTC. Protein product: CASSVRWDRVEETQYF.

This rearrangement joins TRBV7-2 to TRBJ1-6; 7 nucleotides match TRBD1. CDR1 SGHTA and CDR2 FQGNSA come from the germline V gene. The CDR3 sequence is 14 residues long. The V gene end was trimmed by 5 bases and the J gene end by 10 bases; junction bases not matched to a gene: 8. In DNA, the CDR3 is TGTGCCAGCAGCCTAGGAGACAGGGCCTCACCCCTCCACTTT. The encoded protein is CASSLGDRASPLHF.

The rearrangement links TRBV28 to TRBJ1-2, with D tentatively TRBD1 (5 bases). Looked up from germline, CDR1 is MDHEN and CDR2 is SYDVKM. The CDR3 extends over 13 amino acids. With 5 bases removed from V and 4 bases from J, the gap between germline ends came to 11 bases. CDR3 sequence: CASSPRTSYGYTF. In nucleotides, the CDR3 is TGTGCCAGCAGTCCACGGACAAGCTATGGCTACACCTTC.

There are a few counts of this clone. This chain links TRBV6-5 with TRBJ2-7; TRBD2 aligns across 16 bases. Germline V gene data show CDR1 as MNHEY and CDR2 as SVGAGI. The CDR3 has 15 amino acids. V was clipped by 8 bases and J by 5 bases; unmatched bases: 6. CDR3 nucleotides: TGTGCCAGCTCCGGGACTAGCGGGGGGGCGAACGAGCAGTACGTC. This sequence encodes CASSGTSGGANEQYV.

DNA for the CDR3: TGTGCCAGCAGTTACGGTGACAGGGCGCACAATTCACCCCTCCACTTT. Protein product: CASSYGDRAHNSPLHF. The chain employs TRBV6-5 and TRBJ1-6, with 7 bases lining up with TRBD1. This CDR3 spans 16 amino acids. Germline trimming cut 2 bases from V and 7 bases from J; bases unmatched to any gene: 8. The V gene's germline CDR1 is MNHEY and CDR2 SVGAGI.

In DNA form, the CDR3 reads TGTGCCAGCAGCTTAGGGGGCGATCCAGGGGGTGAAAAACTGTTTTTT. Its translation: CASSLGGDPGGEKLFF. The chain is built from TRBV5-4 and TRBJ1-4, with TRBD1 matching over 7 bases. Germline loops: CDR1 SGHNT, CDR2 YYREEE (reference sequence). CDR3 length: 16 amino acids. V dropped 2 bases and J dropped 7; count of bases not matched to a gene: 11.

The rearrangement joins TRBV5-1 to TRBJ2-7; TRBD2 matches at 9 bases. V trimming: 0 bases; J trimming: 1 base; junction bases outside the gene matches: 2. Germline lookup yields CDR1 SGHRS and CDR2 YFSETQ. This CDR3 has 15 amino acids. CDR3 sequence (DNA): TGCGCCAGCAGCTTGGGGCTAGCGGGGTCCTACGAGCAGTACGTC. The encoded protein is CASSLGLAGSYEQYV.

V and J are TRBV11-3 and TRBJ2-1; D gene ambiguous. Germline V lookup: CDR1 SGHNT, CDR2 YENEEA. The CDR3 contains 15 residues. V lost 0 bases and J 0 bases, leaving 6 bases between the germline ends. The CDR3 DNA is TGTGCCAGCAGCTTAGACTCAGGCTCCTACAATGAGCAGTTCTTC. Protein: CASSLDSGSYNEQFF. The full variable domain, completed using reference TRBV11-3 and TRBJ2-1, is EAGVVQSPRYKIIEKKQPVAFWCNPISGHNTLYWYLQNLGQGPELLIRYENEEAVDDSQLPKDRFSAERLKGVDSTLKIQPAELGDSAVYLCASSLDSGSYNEQFFGPGTRLTVL.

The sample holds one count of this clone. The chain links TRBV12-3 or TRBV12-4 to TRBJ1-2; D perhaps matches TRBD1 (5 bases). Trimming removed 6 bases from V and 6 bases from J, with 14 bases in between. The CDR3 length is 13 residues. CDR3 loop: CASRTGGDNGYTF. CDR3 nucleotide sequence: TGTGCCAGCAGAACCGGGGGAGACAATGGCTACACCTTC.

The chain employs TRBV19 and TRBJ1-1; D remains unclear. Germline V gene lookup returns CDR1 LNHDA and CDR2 SQIVND (reference sequence). V was cut by 5 bases and J by 6 bases, with 13 bases left in between. The CDR3 length is 13 residues. CDR3 nucleotide sequence: TGTGCCAGTAGTCCCCACATAGGGTCTGAAGCTTTCTTT. Translation: CASSPHIGSEAFF.

The chain couples TRBV18 to TRBJ2-3; 9 bases line up with TRBD2. The length of the CDR3 is 18 residues. Trimming removed 1 base from V and 2 bases from J; junction bases left unmatched: 10. Germline V CDR1 and CDR2: KGHSH, LQKENI. The CDR3 here is CASSPLEGSGRNTDTQYF. Here the CDR3 DNA reads TGTGCCAGCTCACCACTCGAGGGTAGCGGGAGAAACACAGATACGCAGTATTTT.

The chain joins TRBV5-5 to TRBJ1-3; weak D call: TRBD1 (6 bases). Germline loops: CDR1 SGHKS, CDR2 YYEKEE (reference sequence). V was clipped by 4 bases and J by 2 bases, with 16 bases between them. The length of the CDR3 is 16 residues. The CDR3 nucleotides are TGTGCCAGCAGCATTACCGGGACACATACTGGAAACACCATATATTTT. Its translation is CASSITGTHTGNTIYF.

The V and J genes are TRBV7-9 and TRBJ2-5; tentative D call: TRBD1 (7 bases). The germline gives CDR1 SEHNR, CDR2 FQNEAQ (reference sequence). The CDR3 has 12 amino acids. V was trimmed by 5 bases and J by 13 bases, leaving 17 bases between them. DNA of the CDR3: TGTGCCAGCAGCGGGGACAGCGGGTCTGGGTACTTC. Translated: CASSGDSGSGYF.

This sequence joins TRBV3-1 (or the pseudogene TRBV3-2) and TRBJ2-2; D possibly matches TRBD1 or TRBD2 (6 bases each). The CDR3 length is 15 residues. Trimming left V 1 base short and J 4 bases short, with 10 bases between. Germline assignment: CDR1 LGHDT and CDR2 YNNKEL (reference sequence). This chain's CDR3 is CASSQVGGPTGELFF. The CDR3 DNA is TGTGCCAGCAGCCAAGTTGGGGGGCCCACCGGGGAGCTGTTTTTT.

The rearrangement links TRBV5-6 to TRBJ2-7; 9 bases match TRBD1. The CDR3 has 15 residues. Germline values: CDR1 SGHDT, CDR2 YYEEEE. V trimming: 0 bases; J trimming: 6 bases; junction bases outside the gene matches: 7. CDR3 sequence (DNA): TGTGCCAGCAGCTTGGTTGCGGGACAGGGCCGCGAGCAGTACGTC. Amino acids: CASSLVAGQGREQYV.

This clone has a handful of counts. The chain recombines TRBV7-9 with TRBJ2-1, with TRBD2 matching 8 bases. Per germline, CDR1 SEHNR and CDR2 FQNEAQ (reference sequence). There are 15 residues in the CDR3. Losses at the gene ends were 0 bases for V and 9 bases for J; bases not matched to a gene: 7. The CDR3 here is CASSLAAGGRGEQFF. The CDR3 DNA reads as TGTGCCAGCAGCTTAGCCGCGGGGGGCAGGGGTGAGCAGTTCTTC. Combining the CDR3 with reference TRBV7-9 and TRBJ2-1 gives the whole variable domain DTGVSQNPRHKITKRGQNVTFRCDPISEHNRLYWYRQTLGQGPEFLTYFQNEAQLEKSRLLSDRFSAERPKGSFSTLEIQRTEQGDSAMYLCASSLAAGGRGEQFFGPGTRLTVL.

This clone has only a few counts. The CDR3 bases are TGTGCCAGCAAAAAACATGAAAAAGCTTTCTTT. Translating it yields CASKKHEKAFF. This rearrangement joins TRBV6-5 to TRBJ1-1; D is unresolved. CDR1 is MNHEY, CDR2 SVGAGI, per germline. This CDR3 spans 11 amino acids. V lost 7 bases and J 9 bases, leaving 12 bases between the germline ends.

The V and J genes are TRBV24-1 and TRBJ2-1; TRBD1 is a possible D gene (6 bases). This CDR3 has 15 amino acids. The V and J ends lost 4 bases and 6 bases respectively, with 15 bases between them. Germline values: CDR1 KGHDR, CDR2 SFDVKD. DNA for the CDR3: TGTGCCACCAGTGAAAAACAGGGAGTTCGCAATGAGCAGTTCTTC. It translates to CATSEKQGVRNEQFF.

In this sample, this clone turned up a few times. V is TRBV7-2 and J is TRBJ1-3; a weak D match, TRBD1 (5 bases). Germline CDR1 is SGHTA and CDR2 is FQGNSA. V was shortened by 5 bases and J by 2 bases, with 13 bases between the two germline ends. The CDR3 sequence is 15 residues long. The CDR3 loop reads CASSLSGAPGNTIYF. The CDR3 DNA is TGTGCCAGCAGCCTTAGCGGGGCCCCTGGAAACACCATATATTTT. Based on the CDR3 plus reference TRBV7-2 and TRBJ1-3, the full variable domain is GAGVSQSPSNKVTEKGKDVELRCDPISGHTALYWYRQSLGQGLEFLIYFQGNSAPDKSGLPSDRFSAERTGGSVSTLTIQRTQQEDSAVYLCASSLSGAPGNTIYFGEGSWLTVV.

The chain links TRBV19 to TRBJ1-4; D gene uncertain. This CDR3 comprises 13 residues. The V gene lost 7 bases and the J gene lost 8 bases, with 14 bases spanning the gap. From germline, CDR1 is LNHDA and CDR2 SQIVND (reference sequence). The chain's CDR3 is CASNNRFGEKLFF. The CDR3 DNA follows: TGTGCCAGTAATAATAGGTTTGGCGAAAAACTGTTTTTT.

The V call is TRBV19, the J call TRBJ1-1; D is undetermined. This CDR3 is built from 13 residues. V shed 3 bases and J shed 5 bases, with 10 bases lying between them. The germline CDR1 and CDR2 sequences are LNHDA and SQIVND (reference sequence). The CDR3 nucleotides are TGTGCCAGTAGTATTGGGCAGTTTACTGAAGCTTTCTTT. Translated: CASSIGQFTEAFF.

The J gene is TRBJ2-5, the V gene TRBV9, with TRBD2 identical over 11 bases. Germline V lookup: CDR1 SGDLS, CDR2 YYNGEE. The CDR3 runs to 16 residues. V shed 2 bases and J 4 bases; nucleotides not matched to a gene: 7. CDR3 sequence: CASSVNSGGAGETQYF. In DNA form, the CDR3 reads TGTGCCAGCAGCGTGAATAGCGGGGGGGCCGGAGAGACCCAGTACTTC. The full variable domain, completed using reference TRBV9 and TRBJ2-5, is DSGVTQTPKHLITATGQRVTLRCSPRSGDLSVYWYQQSLDQGLQFLIQYYNGEERAKGNILERFSAQQFPDLHSELNLSSLELGDSALYFCASSVNSGGAGETQYFGPGTRLLVL.

The J gene is TRBJ1-1, the V gene TRBV6-5; 10 bases line up with TRBD1. Per germline, CDR1 MNHEY and CDR2 SVGAGI. This CDR3 region has 15 residues. With 5 bases clipped from V and 2 bases from J, the junction kept 5 bases outside the gene matches. CDR3 in amino acids: CASSLMTGGNTEAFF. CDR3 DNA sequence: TGTGCCAGCAGTCTTATGACAGGGGGCAACACTGAAGCTTTCTTT.

V and J are TRBV28 and TRBJ2-5; 8 bases line up with TRBD2. The V gene's germline CDR1 is MDHEN and CDR2 SYDVKM. The V gene end was trimmed by 6 bases and the J gene end by 1 base; junction bases not matched to a gene: 7. The CDR3 has 15 residues. CDR3 region: CASSAGLAFQETQYF. The CDR3 DNA sequence: TGTGCCAGCAGCGCTGGACTAGCTTTCCAAGAGACCCAGTACTTC.

The V call is TRBV11-2, the J call TRBJ1-2; 9 nucleotides align to TRBD1. Per the germline V gene, CDR1 is SGHAT and CDR2 is FQNNGV. The CDR3 is made up of 16 amino acids. J lost 5 bases, V lost 6 bases, and 13 bases had no gene match. The CDR3 DNA is TGTGCCAGCAGGCCCCCCCGGACAGGGGTTGGATATGGCTACACCTTC. Amino acid sequence: CASRPPRTGVGYGYTF. The complete variable domain, with remaining parts taken from reference TRBV11-2 and TRBJ1-2, reads EAGVAQSPRYKIIEKRQSVAFWCNPISGHATLYWYQQILGQGPKLLIQFQNNGVVDDSQLPKDRFSAERLKGVDSTLKIQPAKLEDSAVYLCASRPPRTGVGYGYTFGSGTRLTVV.

This clone was observed a handful of times. This CDR3 reads CASSQDRNTEAFF. The DNA of the CDR3 is TGTGCCAGCAGCCAGGACAGGAACACTGAAGCTTTCTTT. The rearrangement links TRBV11-2 to TRBJ1-1; perhaps TRBD1 as D (6 bases). The CDR3 is 13 residues long. Germline CDR1 reads SGHAT; CDR2 reads FQNNGV. Trimming shortened V by 5 bases and J by 1 base, and 8 bases separated the two germline ends. Looking up the rest from reference TRBV11-2 and TRBJ1-1 gives the full variable domain: EAGVAQSPRYKIIEKRQSVAFWCNPISGHATLYWYQQILGQGPKLLIQFQNNGVVDDSQLPKDRFSAERLKGVDSTLKIQPAKLEDSAVYLCASSQDRNTEAFFGQGTRLTVV.